Listed below are T cell receptor beta chains from one sample, sequenced in a study of molecular identifiers for immune sequencing clone quantification. TCRdb re-analysed the PCR reads in MiXCR, keeping a single row per CDR3 protein. The table records more than 450,000 distinct CDR3 sequences, over 20% of them present only once. Sequenced: naive CD8+ T cells from blood, with Jurkat cell RNA spiked in. These receptor sequences come from a human donor in good health. Some libraries in this study had Jurkat cell RNA spiked in. Each CDR3 is given with its conserved first and last residue. A D gene is named only where the DNA matches it firmly. Size tells how often a clone was seen (once, few, many) or the class of an expanded clone, and some rows leave it out.

TRBJ1-1 | many | - | TRBV30 | CAWSAPGNTEAFF | TGTGCCTGGAGTGCCCCAGGGAACACTGAAGCTTTCTTT
TRBJ2-7 | - | - | TRBV27 | CASSLSISYEQYF | TGTGCCAGCAGTTTATCGATATCCTACGAGCAGTACTTC
TRBJ1-2 | - | - | TRBV2 | CASSDRVRGYGYTF | TGTGCCAGCAGTGACAGGGTGCGTGGCTATGGCTACACCTTC
TRBJ2-1 | - | - | TRBV11-2 | CASSQHQSSYNEQFF | TGTGCCAGCAGCCAACACCAGTCCTCCTACAATGAGCAGTTCTTC
TRBJ1-1 | - | TRBD1 | TRBV4-1 | CAGSQINRDRGAFF | TGCGCCGGCAGCCAAATAAACCGGGACAGGGGAGCTTTCTTT
TRBJ2-1 | many | - | TRBV11-2 | CASSTPWGTEQFF | TGTGCCAGCAGCACCCCATGGGGGACTGAGCAGTTCTTC
TRBJ2-3 | many | - | TRBV5-4 | CASSSIEGGWTDTQYF | TGTGCCAGCAGCTCCATCGAGGGGGGGTGGACAGATACGCAGTATTTT
TRBJ1-1 | - | TRBD1 | TRBV7-9 | CASSFGTGSVDTEAFF | TGTGCCAGCAGCTTCGGGACAGGGAGTGTAGACACTGAAGCTTTCTTT
TRBJ1-2 | - | TRBD1 | TRBV7-9 | CASSDGTAYGYTF | TGTGCCAGCAGCGACGGGACAGCCTATGGCTACACCTTC
TRBJ1-5 | many | - | TRBV27 | CASSYQGNQPQHF | TGTGCCAGCAGTTACCAGGGCAATCAGCCCCAGCATTTT
TRBJ2-6 | many | - | TRBV6-5 | CASSYSSPFSGANVLTF | TGTGCCAGCAGTTACTCTAGCCCTTTCTCTGGGGCCAACGTCCTGACTTTC
TRBJ1-2 | - | - | TRBV18 | CASSTEDFYPSGYTF | TGTGCCAGCTCAACTGAGGACTTTTACCCTAGTGGCTACACCTTC
TRBJ2-1 | few | TRBD1 | TRBV4-1 | CASRTGFNEQFF | TGCGCCAGCAGGACAGGGTTCAATGAGCAGTTCTTC
TRBJ1-5 | many | - | TRBV6-2/TRBV6-3 | CASSTVGFDQPQHF | TGTGCCAGCAGTACCGTGGGCTTTGATCAGCCCCAGCATTTT
TRBJ2-7 | - | - | TRBV7-8 | CASSLRDKNYEQYF | TGTGCCAGCAGCTTAAGGGACAAAAACTACGAGCAGTACTTC
TRBJ1-1 | many | - | TRBV27 | CASSLNALNTEAFF | TGTGCCAGCAGTTTAAATGCGTTGAACACTGAAGCTTTCTTT
TRBJ1-1 | many | - | TRBV28 | CASRWILNTEAFF | TGTGCCAGCAGGTGGATCTTGAACACTGAAGCTTTCTTT
TRBJ2-3 | few | - | TRBV27 | CASNSFQGRTDTQYF | TGTGCCAGCAATTCATTTCAGGGCCGCACAGATACGCAGTATTTT
TRBJ2-5 | few | - | TRBV9 | CASSVGVAAEETQYF | TGTGCCAGCAGCGTAGGTGTCGCTGCGGAGGAGACCCAGTACTTC
TRBJ2-7 | many | TRBD1 | TRBV7-9 | CASSPRTGTYEQYF | TGTGCCAGCAGCCCACGGACAGGGACCTACGAGCAGTACTTC
TRBJ2-7 | many | - | TRBV20-1 | CSAREGTSYEQYF | TGCAGTGCTAGAGAGGGAACCTCCTACGAGCAGTACTTC
TRBJ2-3 | - | - | TRBV20-1 | CSARAGSGTDTQYF | TGCAGTGCTAGAGCGGGCAGTGGCACAGATACGCAGTATTTT
TRBJ1-4 | many | - | TRBV7-9 | CASSLSPTAENEKLFF | TGTGCCAGCAGCCTCTCCCCTACGGCAGAAAATGAAAAACTGTTTTTT
TRBJ2-5 | few | - | TRBV14 | CASSQRGLAWETQYF | TGTGCCAGCAGCCAGAGAGGCCTAGCTTGGGAGACCCAGTACTTC
TRBJ2-3 | many | - | TRBV29-1 | CSVEEDGGRTDTQYF | TGCAGCGTTGAAGAAGATGGGGGACGCACAGATACGCAGTATTTT
TRBJ2-3 | - | - | TRBV24-1 | CATRAREGTDTQYF | TGTGCCACCAGGGCTAGAGAGGGGACAGATACGCAGTATTTT
TRBJ1-1 | many | - | TRBV6-2/TRBV6-3 | CASSYLGTNAEAFF | TGTGCCAGCAGTTACTTGGGCACGAACGCTGAAGCTTTCTTT